What follows are 15 T cell receptor beta chains derived from one specimen sequenced in a study of blood T cell repertoires in COVID-19. The protocol was immunoSEQ multiplex PCR, while the TCRdb copy is restricted to in-frame clones and leaves out a portion. The sample contains nearly 250,000 clones, about 82% of which appear only once. Sequencing was carried out using peripheral blood. Every receptor here comes from a woman aged 80 or older with COVID-19, enrolled during active disease.

This chain links TRBV11-2 with TRBJ2-2; TRBD2 matches 7 bases. CDR1 and CDR2 from the germline V gene are SGHAT and FQNNGV. Losses at the gene ends were 7 bases for V and 0 bases for J; bases not matched to a gene: 5. The CDR3 spans 15 residues. As DNA, the CDR3 is TGTGCCAGCAACCGGGGGGTCGCGAACACCGGGGAGCTGTTTTTT. It specifies CASNRGVANTGELFF.

The chain joins TRBV10-3 to TRBJ1-5; tentatively, D is TRBD1 (5 bases). The CDR3 runs to 17 residues. Germline V gene sequence: CDR1 ENHRY, CDR2 SYGVKD. Deletions cut 3 bases from V and 3 bases from J, with 18 bases between. The DNA for the CDR3 is TGTGCCATCAGTGATATTGTTAAGGCGGGGGACAATCAGCCCCAGCATTTT. Translation gives CAISDIVKAGDNQPQHF.

This clone showed up just a few times. The chain combines TRBV6-1 with TRBJ2-3, with 7 bases identical to TRBD2. The length of the CDR3 is 15 residues. The junction had 3 bases not matched to a gene; V was cut back by 3 bases and J by 0 bases. CDR1 and CDR2 (germline): MNHNS, SASEGT. The CDR3 DNA reads as TGTGCCAGCAGTGAGCAGCGGGGAAGCACAGATACGCAGTATTTT. Translation: CASSEQRGSTDTQYF.

The chain carries TRBV12-3 or TRBV12-4 and TRBJ2-1; D remains unclear. The CDR3 contains 11 residues. V lost 2 bases, J lost 9 bases, and 5 bases lay in between. CDR3 DNA: TGTGCCAGCAGTTTATCCCGTGAGCAGTTCTTC. This gives the protein CASSLSREQFF.

This chain joins TRBV9 and TRBJ2-1; a possible D gene is TRBD1 (6 bases). The V end was cut by 6 bases, the J end by 3 bases, with 16 bases between. The CDR3 is 15 residues long. CDR1 SGDLS and CDR2 YYNGEE come from the germline V gene. The CDR3: CASTITQDSYNEQFF. In DNA form, the CDR3 reads TGTGCCAGCACCATCACTCAGGACAGCTACAATGAGCAGTTCTTC.

This clone showed up just once. V is TRBV7-2 and J is TRBJ1-4, with no clear D. The germline V gene has CDR1 SGHTA and CDR2 FQGNSA. This CDR3 is built from 14 residues. Trimming shortened V by 1 base and J by 4 bases, and 7 bases separated the two germline ends. The CDR3 DNA follows: TGTGCCAGCAGCTTAGACCCCAGTAATGAAAAACTGTTTTTT. Protein: CASSLDPSNEKLFF.

This clone has only a few counts. This chain links TRBV2 with TRBJ1-3; D ambiguous. Germline values: CDR1 SNHLY, CDR2 FYNNEI. This CDR3 is built from 11 residues. V dropped 6 bases and J dropped 4 bases, with 4 bases sitting between them. The CDR3 nucleotides are TGTGCCAGCAGGGCCGGAAACACCATATATTTT. This translates into CASRAGNTIYF.

The CDR3 sequence: CASGRGTWQETQYF. The CDR3 coding sequence is TGTGCCAGCGGGAGGGGAACTTGGCAAGAGACCCAGTACTTC. The V and J genes are TRBV6-6 and TRBJ2-5; TRBD2 aligns across 7 bases. The CDR3 is 14 residues long. Trimming took 8 bases from V and 2 from J; bases not matched to a gene: 8. Per the germline V gene, CDR1 is MNHNY and CDR2 is SVGAGI (reference sequence).

A few counts support this clone. J is TRBJ2-7 and V is TRBV6-2 or TRBV6-3; TRBD1 aligns across 8 bases. The junction had 6 bases not matched to a gene; V was cut back by 6 bases and J by 2 bases. The CDR3 length is 14 residues. CDR1 and CDR2 from the germline V gene are MNHEY and SVGEGT. The CDR3 sequence is CASSAQTGAYEQYF. The CDR3 coding sequence is TGTGCCAGCAGCGCGCAGACAGGGGCCTACGAGCAGTACTTC.

This chain links TRBV14 with TRBJ2-2; D not certain. Trimming left V 2 bases short and J 8 bases short, with 9 bases between. This CDR3 spans 13 amino acids. The germline V gene encodes CDR1 SGHDN and CDR2 FVKESK. The CDR3 bases are TGTGCCAGCAGCCAATTTTCGGGTGGGGAGCTGTTTTTT. It is translated as CASSQFSGGELFF.

This rearrangement joins TRBV28 to TRBJ1-5; 10 bases agree with TRBD1. From germline, CDR1 is MDHEN and CDR2 SYDVKM. The V segment lost 3 bases and the J segment 2 bases; nucleotides outside the gene matches: 7. The CDR3 loop spans 17 amino acids. The CDR3 is CASSFDRTGGRNQPQHF. DNA of the CDR3: TGTGCCAGCAGTTTTGATCGGACAGGGGGGCGCAATCAGCCCCAGCATTTT.

The chain uses TRBV6-5 and TRBJ1-1; 8 positions agree with TRBD1. CDR1 and CDR2 from the germline V gene are MNHEY and SVGAGI. The CDR3 sequence is 14 residues long. The V segment lost 7 bases and the J segment 11 bases; nucleotides outside the gene matches: 15. Here the CDR3 DNA reads TGTGCCAGCACCCGCCTCGGGACAGGCCTGGGCGCTTTCTTT. Its translation is CASTRLGTGLGAFF.

J is TRBJ1-1 and V is TRBV7-9; weak D call: TRBD1 (6 bases). V lost 0 bases to trimming and J lost 5 bases, with 13 bases between them. There are 15 residues in the CDR3. Looked up from germline, CDR1 is SEHNR and CDR2 is FQNEAQ (reference sequence). The CDR3 nucleotides read TGTGCCAGCAGCTTAGCGTCAGGGGTGGTTACTGAAGCTTTCTTT. It translates to CASSLASGVVTEAFF.

This clone was found once. The rearrangement uses TRBV5-4 and TRBJ1-1; tentative D call: TRBD1 (6 bases). Trimming left V 1 base short and J 5 bases short, with 15 bases between. Germline V lookup: CDR1 SGHNT, CDR2 YYREEE (reference sequence). The CDR3 is 15 amino acids. The CDR3 reads CASSLPGPQGTEAFF. Written as DNA, the CDR3 is TGTGCCAGCAGCTTGCCGGGGCCACAGGGTACTGAAGCTTTCTTT.

The chain uses TRBV2 and TRBJ2-6; D unclear. This CDR3 region has 14 residues. CDR1 SNHLY and CDR2 FYNNEI come from the germline V gene. Between the trimmed V and J ends, which lost 4 bases and 0 bases, there was a span of 4 bases. Written as DNA, the CDR3 is TGTGCCAGCAGTGGCAGCTCTGGGGCCAACGTCCTGACTTTC. Translated, it gives CASSGSSGANVLTF.